What follows are 14 T cell receptor beta chains derived from one specimen sequenced in a study of cytomegalovirus exposure and HLA in healthy donors. The PCR employed 60 Vbeta primers together with 13 Jbeta primers. The table came from immunoSEQ multiplex PCR; TCRdb's copy has only in-frame clones and leaves some out. The sample shows 220,000 or so clones, 70% to 80% of them seen only once. What was sequenced was PBMCs. The receptors stem from a male donor in good health and CMV-seronegative.

There are a few counts of this clone. The rearrangement joins TRBV5-1 to TRBJ1-2; D is uncertain. The CDR3 consists of 12 residues. Germline V CDR1 and CDR2: SGHRS, YFSETQ. Trimming took 2 bases from V and 6 from J, leaving 8 bases between them. Here the CDR3 reads CASSFYSDGYTF. The CDR3 nucleotides read TGCGCCAGCAGCTTTTACAGTGATGGCTACACCTTC.

The chain recombines TRBV5-5 with TRBJ2-5; 9 bases are shared with TRBD2. Trimming cost V 0 bases and J 5 bases; bases outside gene matches: 5. CDR3 length equals 15 residues. From germline, CDR1 is SGHKS and CDR2 YYEKEE (reference sequence). The CDR3 DNA reads TGTGCCAGCAGCTTGGGGCGGGGGGGCGGCGAGACCCAGTACTTC. It encodes CASSLGRGGGETQYF.

J is TRBJ2-7 and V is TRBV27; unclear D gene. This CDR3 is 15 amino acids long. Trimming took 3 bases from V and 0 from J, leaving 12 bases between them. In germline, CDR1 is MNHEY, CDR2 SMNVEV (reference sequence). The CDR3 DNA follows: TGTGCCAGCAGTTTTGGGCAGGCGAGCTCCTACGAGCAGTACTTC. Its protein is CASSFGQASSYEQYF.

The chain combines TRBV4-1 with TRBJ2-5; D remains ambiguous. Germline V gene lookup returns CDR1 MGHRA and CDR2 YSYEKL. The CDR3 spans 15 residues. Trimming removed 5 bases at V and 0 bases at J, with 13 bases between. The CDR3, as DNA: TGCGCCAGCAGCTCAACGTCAGCGTACCAAGAGACCCAGTACTTC. Protein: CASSSTSAYQETQYF.

J is TRBJ1-2 and V is TRBV5-1; the match to TRBD1 covers 7 bases. Trimming at V came to 0 bases and at J to 4 bases, leaving 6 bases not matched to a gene. Germline V CDR1 and CDR2: SGHRS, YFSETQ. This CDR3 comprises 15 residues. The CDR3, as DNA: TGCGCCAGCAGCTTGGGGACAGGTGGAGTCTATGGCTACACCTTC. Amino acids: CASSLGTGGVYGYTF.

This rearrangement joins TRBV11-3 to TRBJ2-2; D ambiguous. The CDR3 has 12 residues. CDR1 and CDR2 from the germline V gene are SGHNT and YENEEA. V was clipped by 5 bases and J by 3 bases, with 4 bases between them. The DNA of the CDR3 is TGTGCCAGCAGCCCTGACACCGGGGAGCTGTTTTTT. This codes for CASSPDTGELFF.

Remarks on this clone: Other nucleotide sequences from this sample produce the same CDR3. This chain uses TRBV5-1 with TRBJ1-2; 8 bases are shared with TRBD1. Unmatched junction bases numbered 1, after V lost 0 bases and J lost 0 bases. CDR3 length: 15 amino acids. Germline V gene lookup returns CDR1 SGHRS and CDR2 YFSETQ. The CDR3 nucleotides are TGCGCCAGCAGCTTGGCGACAGGGGCTAACTATGGCTACACCTTC. Translated, it gives CASSLATGANYGYTF.

The J gene is TRBJ1-4, the V gene TRBV18; maybe TRBD1 (6 bases). The ends were cut back, 3 bases at V and 0 bases at J, with 11 bases in the middle. The CDR3 consists of 16 residues. In germline, CDR1 is KGHSH, CDR2 LQKENI. CDR3 region: CASSPRQVATNEKLFF. DNA for the CDR3: TGTGCCAGCTCACCGAGACAGGTAGCAACTAATGAAAAACTGTTTTTT.

The chain joins TRBV5-3 to TRBJ2-7; 7 positions agree with TRBD2. TRBV5-3 is filed as an ORF, its function uncertain. Trimming removed 4 bases from V and 3 bases from J; junction bases left unmatched: 19. The CDR3 has 18 amino acids. CDR3 amino acids: CARSAVRAGPPTNYEQYF. In DNA, the CDR3 is TGTGCCAGAAGCGCGGTTAGAGCGGGGCCTCCTACAAACTACGAGCAGTACTTC.

V usage is TRBV6-5 and J usage is TRBJ2-3; D is perhaps TRBD1 (6 bases). Germline V CDR1 and CDR2: MNHEY, SVGAGI. The CDR3 loop spans 15 amino acids. With 9 bases removed from V and 2 bases from J, the gap between germline ends came to 18 bases. CDR3 coding DNA: TGTGCCAGTAGTCTGGAGACAGGACCCACAGATACGCAGTATTTT. It specifies CASSLETGPTDTQYF.

The chain couples TRBV18 to TRBJ2-7; 7 bases map to TRBD2. CDR1 is KGHSH, CDR2 LQKENI, per germline. This CDR3 spans 17 amino acids. J gave up 1 base and V 4 bases, and 13 bases lay outside the gene matches. CDR3 DNA sequence: TGTGCCAGCTCACATCCGGGGGGTCTGGGAGAATCCTACGAGCAGTACTTC. This codes for CASSHPGGLGESYEQYF.

V and J are TRBV5-5 and TRBJ1-1, with D perhaps TRBD1 (6 bases). This CDR3 is 15 amino acids long. The germline CDR1 and CDR2 sequences are SGHKS and YYEKEE (reference sequence). Trimming stripped 0 bases from V and 1 base from J, with 10 bases between. The DNA for the CDR3 is TGTGCCAGCAGCTTGGCTGGGGGCAGGAACACTGAAGCTTTCTTT. As protein: CASSLAGGRNTEAFF.

The V and J genes are TRBV7-6 and TRBJ2-5; 8 nucleotides match TRBD2. CDR3 size: 15 residues. Trimming removed 1 base from V and 2 bases from J; junction bases left unmatched: 3. The germline gives CDR1 SGHVS, CDR2 FNYEAQ. CDR3 protein: CASSLGTSSQETQYF. DNA for the CDR3: TGTGCCAGCAGCTTAGGGACTAGCTCTCAAGAGACCCAGTACTTC.

The V and J genes are TRBV13 and TRBJ2-7, with TRBD2 matching over 10 bases. Germline trimming cut 7 bases from V and 4 bases from J; bases unmatched to any gene: 7. Germline CDR1 PRHDT, CDR2 FYEKMQ (reference sequence). The CDR3 sequence is 14 residues long. For the CDR3, the DNA is TGTGCCAGCACCCAGGGGACTAGCGCTTACGAGCAGTACTTC. It translates to CASTQGTSAYEQYF.